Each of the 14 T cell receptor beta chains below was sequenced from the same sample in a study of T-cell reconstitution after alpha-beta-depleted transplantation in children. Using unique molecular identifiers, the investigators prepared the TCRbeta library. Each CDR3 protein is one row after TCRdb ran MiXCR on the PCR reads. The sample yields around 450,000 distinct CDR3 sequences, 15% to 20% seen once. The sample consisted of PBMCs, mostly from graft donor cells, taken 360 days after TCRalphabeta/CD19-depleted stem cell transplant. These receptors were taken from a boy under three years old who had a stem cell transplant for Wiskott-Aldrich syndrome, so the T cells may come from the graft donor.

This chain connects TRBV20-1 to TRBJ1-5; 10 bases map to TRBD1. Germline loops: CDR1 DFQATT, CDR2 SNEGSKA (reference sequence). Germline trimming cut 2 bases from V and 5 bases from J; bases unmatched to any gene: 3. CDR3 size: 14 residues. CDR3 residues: CSARPGTGDQPQHF. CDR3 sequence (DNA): TGCAGTGCTAGACCTGGGACAGGGGATCAGCCCCAGCATTTT.

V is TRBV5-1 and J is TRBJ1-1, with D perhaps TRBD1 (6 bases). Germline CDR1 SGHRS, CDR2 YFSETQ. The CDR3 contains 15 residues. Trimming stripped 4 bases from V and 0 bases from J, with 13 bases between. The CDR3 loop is CASSGQTGLNTEAFF. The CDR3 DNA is TGCGCCAGCAGCGGGCAGACAGGATTGAACACTGAAGCTTTCTTT.

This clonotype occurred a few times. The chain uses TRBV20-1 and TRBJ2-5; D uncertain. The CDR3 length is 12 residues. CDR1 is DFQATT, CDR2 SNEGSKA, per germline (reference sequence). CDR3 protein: CSVVGNQETQYF. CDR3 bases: TGCAGCGTTGTAGGGAACCAAGAGACCCAGTACTTC.

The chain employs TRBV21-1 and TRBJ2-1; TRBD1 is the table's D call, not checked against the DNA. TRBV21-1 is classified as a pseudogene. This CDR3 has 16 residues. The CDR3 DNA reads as TGTGCCAGCAGCAAAGCGAGGACAGGGAATCACAATGAGCAGTTCTTC. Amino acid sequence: CASSKARTGNHNEQFF.

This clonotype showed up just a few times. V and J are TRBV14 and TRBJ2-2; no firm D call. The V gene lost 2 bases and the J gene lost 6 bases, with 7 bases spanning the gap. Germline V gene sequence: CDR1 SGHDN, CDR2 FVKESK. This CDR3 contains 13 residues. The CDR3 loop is CASSQSGAGELFF. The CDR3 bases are TGTGCCAGCAGCCAATCCGGAGCCGGGGAGCTGTTTTTT.

The CDR3 reads CASSLSTTGELFF. The CDR3 DNA reads as TGCGCCAGCAGCTTGTCAACCACCGGGGAGCTGTTTTTT. The genes are TRBV5-1 and TRBJ2-2; D is ambiguous. Germline CDR1 SGHRS, CDR2 YFSETQ. The CDR3 contains 13 residues. Deletions cut 1 base from V and 4 bases from J, with 5 bases between. The full variable domain, rest sourced from reference TRBV5-1 and TRBJ2-2, is KAGVTQTPRYLIKTRGQQVTLSCSPISGHRSVSWYQQTPGQGLQFLFEYFSETQRNKGNFPGRFSGRQFSNSRSEMNVSTLELGDSALYLCASSLSTTGELFFGEGSRLTVL.

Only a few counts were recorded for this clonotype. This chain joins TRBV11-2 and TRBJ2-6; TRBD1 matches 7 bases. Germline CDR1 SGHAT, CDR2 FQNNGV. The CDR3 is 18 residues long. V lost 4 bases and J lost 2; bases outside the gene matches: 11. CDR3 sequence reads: CASSSRLDRVTGANVLTF. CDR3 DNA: TGTGCCAGCAGCTCCCGCCTAGACAGGGTCACTGGGGCCAACGTCCTGACTTTC.

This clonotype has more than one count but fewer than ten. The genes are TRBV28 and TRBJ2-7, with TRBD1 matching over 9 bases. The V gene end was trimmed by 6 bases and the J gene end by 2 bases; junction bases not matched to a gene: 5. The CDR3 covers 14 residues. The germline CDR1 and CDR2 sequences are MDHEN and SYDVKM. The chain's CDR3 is CASRRQGEPYEQYF. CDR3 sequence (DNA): TGTGCCAGCAGAAGACAGGGGGAACCCTACGAGCAGTACTTC.

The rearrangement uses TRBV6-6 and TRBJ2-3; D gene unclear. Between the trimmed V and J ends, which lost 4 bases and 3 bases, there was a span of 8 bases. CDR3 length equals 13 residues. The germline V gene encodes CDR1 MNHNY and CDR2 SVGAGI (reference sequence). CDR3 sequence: CASSSLATDTQYF. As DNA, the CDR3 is TGTGCCAGCAGTTCACTGGCAACAGATACGCAGTATTTT.

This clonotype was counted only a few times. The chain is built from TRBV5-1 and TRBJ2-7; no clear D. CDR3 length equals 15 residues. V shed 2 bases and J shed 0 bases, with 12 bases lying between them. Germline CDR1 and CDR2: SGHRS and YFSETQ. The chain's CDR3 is CASSFGSWSSYEQYF. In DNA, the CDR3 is TGCGCCAGCAGCTTTGGCTCTTGGAGCTCCTACGAGCAGTACTTC. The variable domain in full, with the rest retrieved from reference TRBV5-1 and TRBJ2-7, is KAGVTQTPRYLIKTRGQQVTLSCSPISGHRSVSWYQQTPGQGLQFLFEYFSETQRNKGNFPGRFSGRQFSNSRSEMNVSTLELGDSALYLCASSFGSWSSYEQYFGPGTRLTVT.

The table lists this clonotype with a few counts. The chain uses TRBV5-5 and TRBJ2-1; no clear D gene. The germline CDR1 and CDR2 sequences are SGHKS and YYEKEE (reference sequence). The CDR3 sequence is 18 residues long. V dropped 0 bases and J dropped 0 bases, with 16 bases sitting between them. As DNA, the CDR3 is TGTGCCAGCAGCTTGGCGGCTGGGATCCTGAGCTCCTACAATGAGCAGTTCTTC. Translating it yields CASSLAAGILSSYNEQFF.

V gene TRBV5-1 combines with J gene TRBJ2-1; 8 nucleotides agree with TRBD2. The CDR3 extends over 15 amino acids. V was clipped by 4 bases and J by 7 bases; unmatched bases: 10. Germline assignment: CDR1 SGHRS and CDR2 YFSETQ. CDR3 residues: CASSPLAGRGNEQFF. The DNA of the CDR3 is TGCGCCAGCAGCCCCCTAGCGGGCCGAGGGAATGAGCAGTTCTTC.

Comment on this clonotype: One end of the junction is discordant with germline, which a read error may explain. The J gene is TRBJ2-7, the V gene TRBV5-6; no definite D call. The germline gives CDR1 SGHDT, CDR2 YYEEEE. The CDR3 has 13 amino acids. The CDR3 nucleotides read TGTACCAGCAGCTTACGGTGGGACTACGAGCAGTACTTC. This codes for CTSSLRWDYEQYF.

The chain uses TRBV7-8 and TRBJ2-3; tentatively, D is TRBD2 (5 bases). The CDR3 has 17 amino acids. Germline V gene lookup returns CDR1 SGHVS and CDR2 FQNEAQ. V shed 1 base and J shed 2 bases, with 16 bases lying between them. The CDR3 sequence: CASSLGAMRTHTDTQYF. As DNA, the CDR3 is TGTGCCAGCAGCTTAGGGGCAATGAGGACTCACACAGATACGCAGTATTTT.